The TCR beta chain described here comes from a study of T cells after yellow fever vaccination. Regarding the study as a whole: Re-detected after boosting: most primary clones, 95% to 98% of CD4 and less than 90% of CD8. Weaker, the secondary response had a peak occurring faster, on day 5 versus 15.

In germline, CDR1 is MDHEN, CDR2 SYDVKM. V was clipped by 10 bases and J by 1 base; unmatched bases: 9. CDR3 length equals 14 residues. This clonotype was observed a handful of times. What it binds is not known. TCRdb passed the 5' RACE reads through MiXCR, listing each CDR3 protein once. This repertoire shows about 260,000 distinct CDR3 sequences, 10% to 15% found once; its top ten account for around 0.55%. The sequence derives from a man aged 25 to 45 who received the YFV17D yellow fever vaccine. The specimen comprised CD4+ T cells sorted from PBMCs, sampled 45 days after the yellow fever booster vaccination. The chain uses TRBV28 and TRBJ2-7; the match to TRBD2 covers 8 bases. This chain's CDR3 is CATLSGSDSYEQYF. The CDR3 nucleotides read TGTGCCACACTGAGCGGGAGTGATTCCTACGAGCAGTACTTC.